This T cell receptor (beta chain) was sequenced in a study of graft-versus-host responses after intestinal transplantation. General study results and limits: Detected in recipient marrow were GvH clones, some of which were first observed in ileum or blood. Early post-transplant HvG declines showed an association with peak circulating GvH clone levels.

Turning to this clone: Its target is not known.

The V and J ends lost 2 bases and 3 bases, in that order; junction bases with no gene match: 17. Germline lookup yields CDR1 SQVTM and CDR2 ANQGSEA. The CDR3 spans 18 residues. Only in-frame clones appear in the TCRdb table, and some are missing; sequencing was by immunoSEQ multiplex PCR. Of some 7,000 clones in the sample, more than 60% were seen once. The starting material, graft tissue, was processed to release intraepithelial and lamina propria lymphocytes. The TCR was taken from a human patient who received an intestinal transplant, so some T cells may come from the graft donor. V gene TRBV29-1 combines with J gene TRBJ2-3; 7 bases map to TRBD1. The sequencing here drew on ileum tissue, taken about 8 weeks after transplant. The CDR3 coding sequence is TGCAGCGTTGAATCATCATTTCCGAGACAGGGTTTGACAGATACGCAGTATTTT. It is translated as CSVESSFPRQGLTDTQYF.